A selection of T cell receptor beta chains follows, all from one sample in a study of T cell responses to AZD1222 COVID-19 vaccine. Some clones are missing from TCRdb's copy, which holds only in-frame ones; the method was immunoSEQ multiplex PCR. The table has roughly 99,000 clones, about 85% seen once. Here the sequenced sample was peripheral blood, taken on day 0 of AZD1222 vaccination. The receptors stem from an adult in good health. The CDR3 runs from the conserved cysteine through the conserved F or W. A D gene is named only where the DNA matches it firmly. The size field is filled for only some rows; it gives once, few, many or a size class.

abundance,v_gene,j_gene,d_gene,CDR3aa,CDR3nt
once,TRBV7-9,TRBJ1-5,TRBD1,CASSLDGQGGQPQHF,TGTGCCAGCAGCTTAGACGGACAGGGTGGACAGCCCCAGCATTTT
-,TRBV18,TRBJ2-7,TRBD2,CASSPGLAVYEQYF,TGTGCCAGCTCACCGGGACTAGCGGTTTACGAGCAGTACTTC
-,TRBV6-1,TRBJ1-4,-,CASSEMYTNEKLFF,TGTGCCAGCAGTGAGATGTATACTAATGAAAAACTGTTTTTT
-,TRBV6-5,TRBJ1-1,-,CASSPFTTNTEAFF,TGTGCCAGCAGTCCTTTTACAACGAACACTGAAGCTTTCTTT
-,TRBV9,TRBJ1-3,TRBD1,CASSVGQGTIYF,TGTGCCAGCAGCGTCGGACAGGGCACCATATATTTT
-,TRBV10-3,TRBJ1-6,-,CAIRQGTTYNSPLHF,TGTGCCATCAGGCAGGGGACCACCTATAATTCACCCCTCCACTTT
-,TRBV9,TRBJ1-2,-,CASSVRGEEDGYTF,TGTGCCAGCAGCGTACGGGGAGAGGAGGATGGCTACACCTTC
-,TRBV4-3,TRBJ2-1,-,CASSQANGRGLRLARSNEQFF,TGCGCCAGCAGCCAAGCAAACGGGAGGGGGCTCAGGCTAGCCCGGTCCAATGAGCAGTTCTTC
-,TRBV7-3,TRBJ1-2,-,CASSLTADPESGYTF,TGTGCCAGCAGCTTAACGGCAGACCCCGAGTCGGGCTACACCTTC
-,TRBV30,TRBJ2-5,-,CAWKGGGETQYF,TGTGCCTGGAAGGGAGGTGGTGAGACCCAGTACTTC
few,TRBV7-6,TRBJ2-7,TRBD2,CASSLGTPGGGEQYF,TGTGCCAGCAGCTTAGGGACCCCGGGAGGAGGGGAGCAGTACTTC